This is a list of T cell receptor beta chains from one sample in a study of blood T cells in healthy people across ages. TCRdb fed the 5' RACE reads into MiXCR, producing one record per CDR3 protein. The sample consists of around 1.5 million distinct CDR3 sequences, almost 35% of them appearing once. Sequencing input: blood. Every receptor here comes from a woman aged 25 to 39 in good health. The CDR3 runs from the conserved cysteine through the conserved F or W. Fields, in order: D gene, V gene, clone size, J gene, CDR3 DNA, CDR3 protein. A D gene is named only where the DNA matches it firmly. Size values are once, few and many counts, or a class for expanded clones, and some rows have none.

NA	TRBV11-2	few	TRBJ2-5	TGTGCCAGCAGCTTGGCCGACGGGTCACAAGAGACCCAGTACTTC	CASSLADGSQETQYF
TRBD1	TRBV20-1	many	TRBJ1-2	TGCAGTGCCCTCCAGGGGGTAGAATATGGCTACACCTTC	CSALQGVEYGYTF
NA	TRBV11-1	NA	TRBJ2-1	TGTGCCAGCGGGCGGATAGCGTACGATGAGCAGTTCTTC	CASGRIAYDEQFF
NA	TRBV20-1	few	TRBJ2-7	TGCAGTGCTGTTTCAACGACGGGGTGGGGTTACGAGCAGTACTTC	CSAVSTTGWGYEQYF
NA	TRBV5-6	few	TRBJ2-1	TGTGCCAGCAGCTTCGGGGGTGTTCGTGAGCAGTTCTTC	CASSFGGVREQFF
TRBD1	TRBV2	NA	TRBJ1-2	TGTGCCAGCAGGACAGGGATGGGGGATAGCTACACCTTC	CASRTGMGDSYTF
NA	TRBV20-1	few	TRBJ2-7	TGCAGTGCTAGGGCTCCAAGGGGGAGGGAGTACGAGCAGTACTTC	CSARAPRGREYEQYF
NA	TRBV20-1	NA	TRBJ2-3	TGCAGTCCTGCTGTCTCTAGCACAGATACGCAGTATTTT	CSPAVSSTDTQYF
NA	TRBV5-1	NA	TRBJ1-5	TGCGCCAGCAGCGAGAGGGGGGGGAATCAGCCCCAGCATTTT	CASSERGGNQPQHF
NA	TRBV6-5	NA	TRBJ2-2	TGTGCCAGCAAAAGGGACGGGGTAGCCGGGGAGCTGTTTTTT	CASKRDGVAGELFF
NA	TRBV19	NA	TRBJ1-2	TGTGCCAGTAGTATTCTCGGGACGTCCGCGAGCTACACCTTC	CASSILGTSASYTF
NA	TRBV15	NA	TRBJ2-7	TGTGCCACCAGCGAGGGGAGCTACGAGCAGTACTTC	CATSEGSYEQYF
NA	TRBV3-1	few	TRBJ2-5	TGTGCCAGCAAGGGGACTTGGGAGCCCGGCGAGACCCAGTACTTC	CASKGTWEPGETQYF
NA	TRBV7-9	NA	TRBJ2-1	TGTGCCAGCAGCCCTACCCAAGGAACGTACAATGAGCAGTTCTTC	CASSPTQGTYNEQFF
TRBD1	TRBV7-9	NA	TRBJ1-1	TGTGCCAGCAGTTCCGGGGACAGAGCGTTTGCTTTCTTT	CASSSGDRAFAFF
TRBD1	TRBV2	NA	TRBJ1-2	TGTGCCAGCAACCCATATAGGGGACAGGGGGCTGGCTACACCTTC	CASNPYRGQGAGYTF
TRBD1	TRBV6-5	few	TRBJ2-7	TGTGCCAGCAGCGTAGGGACAGGGGGACGCGAGCAGTACTTC	CASSVGTGGREQYF
TRBD1	TRBV27	NA	TRBJ1-1	TGTGCCAGCAGCACCGACAGGGGCTCTCTGAACACTGAAGCTTTCTTT	CASSTDRGSLNTEAFF
NA	TRBV7-9	many	TRBJ2-7	TGTGCCAGCAGCTTAGGCGGCGGGGTAAACTACGAGCAGTACTTC	CASSLGGGVNYEQYF
NA	TRBV7-6	few	TRBJ1-1	TGTGCCAGCAGCTATGAGACTAGGATGAACACTGAAGCTTTCTTT	CASSYETRMNTEAFF
NA	TRBV3-1	NA	TRBJ2-6	TGTGCCAGCAGCCAAGAGGCACTGAGATTATCTGGGGCCAACGTCCTGACTTTC	CASSQEALRLSGANVLTF
NA	TRBV20-1	NA	TRBJ1-2	TGCAGTGCTAGAGTGGGGCAGATCACTAACTATGGCTACACCTTC	CSARVGQITNYGYTF
NA	TRBV6-4	NA	TRBJ2-1	TGTGCCAGCAGTGACTCTCCCAGCTCCTACAATGAGCAGTTCTTC	CASSDSPSSYNEQFF
NA	TRBV7-9	once	TRBJ2-5	TGTGCCAGCAGCTCGCCAGGGATTTGGGAGACCCAGTACTTC	CASSSPGIWETQYF
NA	TRBV9	NA	TRBJ2-5	TGTGCCAGCAGCGCCCATTTAGTTAGTGAGCAGTACTTC	CASSAHLVSEQYF
NA	TRBV2	few	TRBJ2-5	TGTGCCAGCAGTGATGGGGGCCTCCGGGGGGAGACCCAGTACTTC	CASSDGGLRGETQYF
NA	TRBV18	NA	TRBJ2-3	TGTGCCAGCTCACCACCGGGTAATACAGATACGCAGTATTTT	CASSPPGNTDTQYF
NA	TRBV20-1	NA	TRBJ2-2	TGCAGTGCTAGGGTTTTCCTACATCCCAACACCGGGGAGCTGTTTTTT	CSARVFLHPNTGELFF
TRBD1	TRBV18	NA	TRBJ1-2	TGTGCCAGCTCAGCAAGACAGGGGCTTTATGGCTACACCTTC	CASSARQGLYGYTF
TRBD2	TRBV6-1	few	TRBJ2-1	TGTGCCAGCAGTGAAGGGCTAGCGGCCGACAATGAGCAGTTCTTC	CASSEGLAADNEQFF
NA	TRBV4-2	NA	TRBJ2-2	TGTGCCAGCGGCCAACCCTGGGGACAGAACACCGGGGAGCTGTTTTTT	CASGQPWGQNTGELFF
NA	TRBV29-1	NA	TRBJ1-2	TGCAGCGTTGATTTGTCTTCAACAGACTATGGCTACACCTTC	CSVDLSSTDYGYTF
TRBD2	TRBV27	once	TRBJ2-1	TGTGCCAGCAGTCCACAACCGGGGGGGCTGAACAATGAGCAGTTCTTC	CASSPQPGGLNNEQFF
TRBD1	TRBV27	few	TRBJ2-3	TGTGCCAGCAGTTACACACAGGGGCGCGGCACAGATACGCAGTATTTT	CASSYTQGRGTDTQYF
NA	TRBV7-3	few	TRBJ1-4	TGTGCCAGCAGCTTATGCAGGGAGCCGTGGGCAACTAATGAAAAACTGTTTTTT	CASSLCREPWATNEKLFF
NA	TRBV20-1	NA	TRBJ2-5	TGCAGTGCTAGTTTGGGAATTGGGATGTATGAGCAGTACTTC	CSASLGIGMYEQYF
NA	TRBV29-1	many	TRBJ1-2	TGCAGCGCTGAAGGGAATAACTATGGCTACACCTTC	CSAEGNNYGYTF
NA	TRBV4-1	many	TRBJ2-5	TGCGCCAGCAGCCAAGATGCCCAGTACGAGGAGACCCAGTACTTC	CASSQDAQYEETQYF
TRBD1	TRBV5-1	few	TRBJ2-1	TGCGCCAGCAGCCCCTATGACAGGGTCGTCGGGAATGAGCAGTTCTTC	CASSPYDRVVGNEQFF
NA	TRBV2	few	TRBJ2-3	TGTGCCAGCAGTGTTGAGGGAAACCCCACAGATACGCAGTATTTT	CASSVEGNPTDTQYF
TRBD1	TRBV20-1	few	TRBJ2-3	TGCAGTGCTAGGGTTCCCGACAGGGGTACAGATACGCAGTATTTT	CSARVPDRGTDTQYF
NA	TRBV29-1	NA	TRBJ2-1	TGCAGCGTTGTGGGGGGGCGAGCGGGTGCCTACAATGAGCAGTTCTTC	CSVVGGRAGAYNEQFF
NA	TRBV29-1	NA	TRBJ1-1	TGCAGCGTTGGGACAGTTTACACTGAAGCTTTCTTT	CSVGTVYTEAFF
TRBD2	TRBV15	NA	TRBJ2-1	TGTGCCACCAGCAGAGAAGGACTAGCGGAACTTCAGTTCTTC	CATSREGLAELQFF
NA	TRBV5-1	few	TRBJ2-6	TGCGCCAGCAGCTTGGTCCTAAGCTCTGGGGCCAACGTCCTGACTTTC	CASSLVLSSGANVLTF
NA	TRBV9	NA	TRBJ2-7	TGTGCCAGCAGCGTTAAGGAGGGGCGCTACGAGCAGTACTTC	CASSVKEGRYEQYF
NA	TRBV27	NA	TRBJ1-6	TGTGCCAGCAGTTGGGGATCAAGTAATTCACCCCTCCACTTT	CASSWGSSNSPLHF
TRBD1	TRBV10-3	NA	TRBJ1-4	TGTGCCTCAGGGACAGGGGGATTAAATGAAAAACTGTTTTTT	CASGTGGLNEKLFF
NA	TRBV20-1	NA	TRBJ2-1	TGCAGTGCTAGAGATCTCAGGTTAGCCTCCTACAATGAGCAGTTCTTC	CSARDLRLASYNEQFF
NA	TRBV10-2	NA	TRBJ2-7	TGCGCCAGCAGTGAGGGCGTGGGGTTGATTTCCTACGAGCAGTACTTC	CASSEGVGLISYEQYF
NA	TRBV5-1	NA	TRBJ1-4	TGCGCCAGCAGCCCCAGACCTGACAGTAATGAAAAACTGTTTTTT	CASSPRPDSNEKLFF
NA	TRBV7-8	NA	TRBJ2-1	TGTGCCAGCAGCTTAGATGGGACTCACGCCCAGAATGAGCAGTTCTTC	CASSLDGTHAQNEQFF
NA	TRBV20-1	NA	TRBJ1-2	TGCAGTGCTAGAGATGGGGGGGCCTTAATGCAGTATGGCTACACCTTC	CSARDGGALMQYGYTF
TRBD2	TRBV3-1	NA	TRBJ2-2	TGTGCCAGCACCCTGACTAGCGGGCACTTCATCTCGAACACCGGGGAGCTGTTTTTT	CASTLTSGHFISNTGELFF